A single sample is the source of the 28 T cell receptor beta chains below, sequenced in a study of T cell responses to AZD1222 COVID-19 vaccine. Libraries were prepared by immunoSEQ multiplex PCR; TCRdb keeps only in-frame clonotypes and omits some of them. The sample records about 180,000 clones, just over 85% being singletons. Source: peripheral blood, taken 28 days after the second AZD1222 dose. These TCRs come from an adult who received the AZD1222 COVID-19 vaccine.

This rearrangement joins TRBV4-1 to TRBJ1-2; 9 positions match TRBD1. From germline, CDR1 is MGHRA and CDR2 YSYEKL. V was pared by 2 bases and J by 2 bases, with 6 bases of the junction left unmatched. The CDR3 totals 16 residues. In DNA form, the CDR3 reads TGCGCCAGCAGCCAACCCCCGGGACAGGGAAACTATGGCTACACCTTC. Translating it yields CASSQPPGQGNYGYTF.

The rearrangement links TRBV21-1 to TRBJ2-1; the DNA was not compared with TRBD2, the D call given in the table. TRBV21-1 is a known pseudogene. This CDR3 is 14 amino acids long. This CDR3 reads CASSKSYSYNEQFF. DNA of the CDR3: TGTGCCAGCAGCAAGAGCTACTCCTACAATGAGCAGTTCTTC.

The chain is built from TRBV19 and TRBJ2-3, with D perhaps TRBD2 (5 bases). The length of the CDR3 is 14 residues. Trimming left V 4 bases short and J 4 bases short, with 12 bases between. Germline V lookup: CDR1 LNHDA, CDR2 SQIVND (reference sequence). The CDR3 region has the DNA TGTGCCAGTAGTAGGGTTAGCGAGGCAGATACGCAGTATTTT. Its translation: CASSRVSEADTQYF.

In this sample, this clone turned up a few times. The genes are TRBV28 and TRBJ2-7; maybe TRBD1 (6 bases). Germline CDR1 and CDR2: MDHEN and SYDVKM. The V and J ends lost 7 bases and 3 bases respectively, with 10 bases between them. CDR3 length: 12 residues. This chain's CDR3 is CASKGVLYEQYF. As DNA, the CDR3 is TGTGCCAGCAAGGGGGTCCTCTACGAGCAGTACTTC.

This chain links TRBV5-1 with TRBJ1-1; 8 bases map to TRBD1. The CDR3 contains 15 residues. Germline V gene lookup returns CDR1 SGHRS and CDR2 YFSETQ. Unmatched junction bases numbered 3, after V lost 0 bases and J lost 2 bases. CDR3 residues: CASSLVAGGNTEAFF. CDR3 nucleotides: TGCGCCAGCAGCTTGGTAGCAGGGGGCAACACTGAAGCTTTCTTT. The full variable domain, with the rest looked up from reference TRBV5-1 and TRBJ1-1, is KAGVTQTPRYLIKTRGQQVTLSCSPISGHRSVSWYQQTPGQGLQFLFEYFSETQRNKGNFPGRFSGRQFSNSRSEMNVSTLELGDSALYLCASSLVAGGNTEAFFGQGTRLTVV.

The V and J genes are TRBV6-5 and TRBJ2-5; no clear D gene. The V end was cut by 6 bases, the J end by 5 bases, with 19 bases between. Germline CDR1 reads MNHEY; CDR2 reads SVGAGI. This CDR3 region has 15 residues. CDR3 protein: CASRPNPWPLETQYF. In DNA form, the CDR3 reads TGTGCCAGCAGACCTAACCCTTGGCCCCTGGAGACCCAGTACTTC.

The rearrangement links TRBV6-6 to TRBJ1-4; 8 bases are shared with TRBD1. Losses at the gene ends were 2 bases for V and 3 bases for J; bases not matched to a gene: 2. The CDR3 is 15 residues long. Germline assignment: CDR1 MNHNY and CDR2 SVGAGI (reference sequence). CDR3 sequence reads: CASSYDRGPNEKLFF. Written as DNA, the CDR3 is TGTGCCAGCAGTTACGACAGGGGACCTAATGAAAAACTGTTTTTT.

The chain combines TRBV19 with TRBJ2-2; D tentatively reads TRBD1 or TRBD2 (5 bases each). The CDR3 spans 13 residues. The V and J ends lost 5 bases and 6 bases respectively, with 10 bases between them. From germline, CDR1 is LNHDA and CDR2 SQIVND (reference sequence). CDR3 in DNA: TGTGCCAGTAGTTCCCTGGGGGCCGGGGAGCTGTTTTTT. This translates into CASSSLGAGELFF.

This chain joins TRBV11-2 and TRBJ2-1; D ambiguous. Germline V CDR1 and CDR2: SGHAT, FQNNGV. CDR3 length: 16 residues. V was pared by 5 bases and J by 3 bases, with 17 bases between. This CDR3 reads CASSPLTHGYYNEQFF. The CDR3 nucleotides read TGTGCCAGCAGCCCACTGACTCACGGCTACTACAATGAGCAGTTCTTC.

The rearrangement joins TRBV15 to TRBJ1-1; D unclear. This CDR3 comprises 14 residues. V lost 5 bases and J lost 2, with 12 bases in between. The germline gives CDR1 LNHNV, CDR2 YYDKDF (reference sequence). CDR3 amino acids: CATSPPRVNTEAFF. The CDR3 DNA sequence: TGTGCCACCAGCCCCCCCCGCGTAAACACTGAAGCTTTCTTT.

The rearrangement uses TRBV4-1 and TRBJ2-7; D unclear. With 1 base removed from V and 1 base from J, the gap between germline ends came to 8 bases. The CDR3 runs 14 residues. Germline loops: CDR1 MGHRA, CDR2 YSYEKL. CDR3 DNA sequence: TGCGCCAGCAGCCAAGGGATAAGGTCCTACGAGCAGTACTTC. The encoded protein is CASSQGIRSYEQYF.

This clone was seen only once. The rearrangement joins TRBV5-6 to TRBJ2-1, with no clear D. The CDR3 consists of 12 residues. Germline V gene lookup returns CDR1 SGHDT and CDR2 YYEEEE. The germline V and J ends were trimmed by 4 bases and 9 bases, with 11 bases remaining between them. The DNA for the CDR3 is TGTGCCAGCAGCCCCCGGTGGGGTGAGCAGTTCTTC. It translates to CASSPRWGEQFF.

V gene TRBV7-9 combines with J gene TRBJ1-6; D is perhaps TRBD1 (5 bases). This CDR3 is 17 amino acids long. The germline gives CDR1 SEHNR, CDR2 FQNEAQ (reference sequence). Deletions cut 6 bases from V and 8 bases from J, with 23 bases between. In nucleotides, the CDR3 is TGTGCCAGCAGGCAATTTAGGGCAGGGAGGATGGATTCACCCCTCCACTTT. It is translated as CASRQFRAGRMDSPLHF. The complete variable domain, with remaining parts taken from reference TRBV7-9 and TRBJ1-6, reads DTGVSQNPRHKITKRGQNVTFRCDPISEHNRLYWYRQTLGQGPEFLTYFQNEAQLEKSRLLSDRFSAERPKGSFSTLEIQRTEQGDSAMYLCASRQFRAGRMDSPLHFGNGTRLTVT.

The V call is TRBV29-1, the J call TRBJ1-1, with TRBD1 as a possible D gene (5 bases). This CDR3 spans 11 amino acids. V was cut by 4 bases and J by 11 bases, with 14 bases left in between. The germline CDR1 and CDR2 sequences are SQVTM and ANQGSEA. The CDR3 reads CSVAFGGSAFF. In nucleotides, the CDR3 is TGCAGCGTTGCTTTTGGGGGGTCGGCTTTCTTT.

This clone was detected a few times. This chain uses TRBV30 with TRBJ1-1; D is unclear. The CDR3 length is 13 residues. Trimming cost V 1 base and J 0 bases, with 6 bases left between them. Germline V lookup: CDR1 GTSNPN, CDR2 SVGIG (reference sequence). This chain's CDR3 is CAWSAGMNTEAFF. DNA of the CDR3: TGTGCCTGGAGTGCGGGTATGAACACTGAAGCTTTCTTT.

The V call is TRBV28, the J call TRBJ2-3, with D unclear. The CDR3 runs 14 residues. Germline CDR1 and CDR2: MDHEN and SYDVKM. Trimming shortened V by 5 bases and J by 7 bases, and 16 bases separated the two germline ends. The CDR3 DNA follows: TGTGCCAGCAGTCCACTTAACCCCCCGTATACGCAGTATTTT. Its protein is CASSPLNPPYTQYF.

The chain links TRBV2 to TRBJ1-4, with TRBD1 identical over 9 bases. The J segment lost 7 bases and the V segment lost 4 bases, leaving 4 bases of the junction unmatched. Germline V gene lookup returns CDR1 SNHLY and CDR2 FYNNEI. The CDR3 spans 14 residues. In nucleotides, the CDR3 is TGTGCCAGCAGTGTGAGACAGGGGGGTGAAAAACTGTTTTTT. Translating gives CASSVRQGGEKLFF.

The chain has TRBV6-5 and TRBJ1-4; the D gene is possibly TRBD1 (6 bases). V shed 5 bases and J shed 3 bases, with 10 bases lying between them. Germline V gene lookup returns CDR1 MNHEY and CDR2 SVGAGI. The CDR3 runs 14 residues. The CDR3 loop is CASSPRQANEKLFF. Here the CDR3 DNA reads TGTGCCAGCAGTCCCCGACAGGCTAATGAAAAACTGTTTTTT.

The chain uses TRBV19 and TRBJ1-3; D unresolved. Germline V CDR1 and CDR2: LNHDA, SQIVND (reference sequence). Trimming removed 9 bases at V and 3 bases at J, with 6 bases between. The CDR3 has 11 residues. This chain's CDR3 is CASSGGNTIYF. The CDR3 region has the DNA TGTGCCAGCTCGGGTGGAAACACCATATATTTT. The variable domain in full, with the rest retrieved from reference TRBV19 and TRBJ1-3, is DGGITQSPKYLFRKEGQNVTLSCEQNLNHDAMYWYRQDPGQGLRLIYYSQIVNDFQKGDIAEGYSVSREKKESFPLTVTSAQKNPTAFYLCASSGGNTIYFGEGSWLTVV.

The chain combines TRBV28 with TRBJ1-1; 8 bases are shared with TRBD1. The CDR3 runs 14 residues. With 7 bases clipped from V and 2 bases from J, the junction kept 6 bases outside the gene matches. Germline V gene sequence: CDR1 MDHEN, CDR2 SYDVKM. CDR3 residues: CASTQQGDNTEAFF. As DNA, the CDR3 is TGTGCCAGCACCCAACAGGGGGATAACACTGAAGCTTTCTTT.

The chain uses TRBV19 and TRBJ2-1, with 12 positions matching TRBD2. The CDR3 has 18 residues. V lost 1 base and J lost 5; bases outside the gene matches: 9. CDR1 is LNHDA and CDR2 is SQIVND in the germline V gene (reference sequence). The CDR3 sequence is CASSIAPPTSGGNNEQFF. The DNA for the CDR3 is TGTGCCAGTAGTATAGCTCCCCCGACTAGCGGGGGTAACAATGAGCAGTTCTTC. Based on the CDR3 plus reference TRBV19 and TRBJ2-1, the full variable domain is DGGITQSPKYLFRKEGQNVTLSCEQNLNHDAMYWYRQDPGQGLRLIYYSQIVNDFQKGDIAEGYSVSREKKESFPLTVTSAQKNPTAFYLCASSIAPPTSGGNNEQFFGPGTRLTVL.

The J gene is TRBJ2-7, the V gene TRBV30; TRBD2 aligns across 7 bases. The germline V gene encodes CDR1 GTSNPN and CDR2 SVGIG (reference sequence). V lost 3 bases and J lost 5; bases outside the gene matches: 7. This CDR3 region has 13 residues. The CDR3 DNA reads TGTGCCTGGAGCGCCGGGGGGTGGCACGAGCAGTACTTC. Translating gives CAWSAGGWHEQYF.

This clone showed up just a few times. V and J are TRBV7-3 and TRBJ2-3; D is perhaps TRBD2 (5 bases). CDR1 and CDR2 (germline): SGHTA, FQGTGA. The CDR3 length is 14 residues. V lost 2 bases and J 4 bases, leaving 10 bases between the germline ends. In DNA, the CDR3 is TGTGCCAGCAGCTTAGGTAGCGACCCAGATACGCAGTATTTT. Translating gives CASSLGSDPDTQYF.

The chain has TRBV5-1 and TRBJ1-2; D not certain. CDR1 and CDR2 from the germline V gene are SGHRS and YFSETQ. Between the trimmed V and J ends, which lost 2 bases and 4 bases, there was a span of 6 bases. The CDR3 extends over 12 amino acids. The CDR3 sequence: CASSLATYGYTF. The DNA for the CDR3 is TGCGCCAGCAGCTTAGCCACCTATGGCTACACCTTC.

A note on this clone: Germline and junction disagree at one end, which may indicate a read error. The chain employs TRBV7-7 and TRBJ2-2; D may be TRBD1 or TRBD2 (5 bases each). The germline CDR1 and CDR2 sequences are SSHAT and FNYEAQ (reference sequence). The CDR3 has 14 residues. CDR3 residues: CASSLERGAGELFF. CDR3 DNA: TGTGCTAGCAGCTTAGAGAGGGGAGCCGGGGAGCTGTTTTTT.

The rearrangement uses TRBV11-2 and TRBJ2-7; 9 nucleotides align to TRBD1. Trimming removed 3 bases from V and 3 bases from J; junction bases left unmatched: 9. The CDR3 is 16 amino acids. CDR1 is SGHAT and CDR2 is FQNNGV in the germline V gene. The CDR3, as DNA: TGTGCCAGCAGCTTCCCCACACAGGGGGCCCTCTACGAGCAGTACTTC. This translates into CASSFPTQGALYEQYF. Full variable domain (missing parts from reference TRBV11-2 and TRBJ2-7): EAGVAQSPRYKIIEKRQSVAFWCNPISGHATLYWYQQILGQGPKLLIQFQNNGVVDDSQLPKDRFSAERLKGVDSTLKIQPAKLEDSAVYLCASSFPTQGALYEQYFGPGTRLTVT.

This clone has just one count. This chain uses TRBV19 with TRBJ1-1; 7 bases fit TRBD1. The CDR3 has 13 amino acids. Germline CDR1 and CDR2: LNHDA and SQIVND (reference sequence). V lost 8 bases, J lost 1 base, and 4 bases stayed unmatched. The CDR3: CASGGQKNTEAFF. DNA of the CDR3: TGTGCCAGTGGGGGACAGAAGAACACTGAAGCTTTCTTT.

This rearrangement joins TRBV19 to TRBJ1-3; no clear D gene. The CDR3 contains 14 residues. Germline lookup yields CDR1 LNHDA and CDR2 SQIVND (reference sequence). V was clipped by 10 bases and J by 4 bases, with 17 bases between them. The CDR3 reads CATTLAGAGNTIYF. In DNA, the CDR3 is TGTGCCACCACACTCGCGGGTGCAGGAAACACCATATATTTT. Filled out from reference TRBV19 and TRBJ1-3, the complete variable domain reads DGGITQSPKYLFRKEGQNVTLSCEQNLNHDAMYWYRQDPGQGLRLIYYSQIVNDFQKGDIAEGYSVSREKKESFPLTVTSAQKNPTAFYLCATTLAGAGNTIYFGEGSWLTVV.